The T cell receptor beta chain described here comes from a study of OX40 agonist ivuxolimab in advanced cancers. Germline V CDR1 and CDR2: MDHEN, SYDVKM. The CDR3 length is 15 residues. As for this clone: One end of the junction fails to match germline, which may point to a read error. Other DNA sequences in this specimen translate into the identical CDR3.

The protocol was immunoSEQ multiplex PCR, while the TCRdb copy is restricted to in-frame clones and leaves out a portion. This sample has over 80,000 clones, with more than 85% found just once. This specimen was CD4+ or CD8+ T cells sorted from blood, taken in a trial of the OX40 agonist ivuxolimab. The TCR comes from an adult with an advanced solid tumor such as melanoma, head and neck, liver or kidney cancer. V is TRBV28 and J is TRBJ1-4, with D tentatively TRBD1 (6 bases). The CDR3 reads CASSRGGTTNEKLFF. In DNA form, the CDR3 reads TGCGCCAGCAGTAGGGGGGGGACAACTAATGAAAAACTGTTTTTT.